The entry below describes one T cell receptor (beta chain). This sample stems from a study of graft-versus-host responses after intestinal transplantation. The study's findings and limits: GvH clones were identified in recipient marrow, with some first appearing in ileum or blood. Among circulating GvH clones, peak levels were associated with early post-transplant declines in HvG clones.

Researchers placed some 200,000 CFSE-labeled responder cells in culture with some 200,000 irradiated, violet-dye-labeled stimulator cells. Sorted cells were CFSE-low CD3+CD4+ or CD3+CD8+ proliferating responders. Profiled with immunoSEQ multiplex PCR; TCRdb holds only in-frame clones, not every one. The sample yields some 22,000 clones, 50% to 70% seen once. Germline lookup yields CDR1 SEHNR and CDR2 FQNEAQ (reference sequence). Between the trimmed V and J ends, which lost 5 bases and 4 bases, there was a span of 17 bases. The CDR3 runs 16 residues. The sequence derives from a human patient who received an intestinal transplant. The chain carries TRBV7-9 and TRBJ1-4, with no clear D. The starting material was alloreactive CD4+ T cells from a mixed lymphocyte reaction culture, obtained before intestinal transplant. Stated subset: CFSE-low proliferating T cells sorted from roughly six-day pre-transplant mixed lymphocyte reaction (GvH or HvG direction). CDR3 DNA sequence: TGTGCCAGCAGCCCCTCGACGAGGCTGATTAATGAAAAACTGTTTTTT. Translation: CASSPSTRLINEKLFF.